A single sample gave rise to the 10 T cell receptor beta chains below, sequenced in a study of CD8 T cells in ankylosing spondylitis. TCRdb re-analysed the 5' RACE reads in MiXCR, keeping a single row per CDR3 protein. Found here are a few hundred thousand distinct CDR3 sequences, 20% to 30% of them singletons; the top ten hold approximately 0.61%. Specimen: blood, either unsorted or a sorted T cell fraction (not recorded which). The origin of the receptors is a male donor with ankylosing spondylitis or in good health (not recorded which).

This chain links TRBV29-1 with TRBJ1-5, with 7 bases fitting TRBD1. The CDR3 has 14 amino acids. V shed 6 bases and J 4 bases; nucleotides not matched to a gene: 9. The germline gives CDR1 SQVTM, CDR2 ANQGSEA. CDR3 loop: CSVATGSANQPQHF. CDR3 bases: TGCAGCGTAGCGACAGGGTCCGCAAATCAGCCCCAGCATTTT. The full variable domain, rest sourced from reference TRBV29-1 and TRBJ1-5, is SAVISQKPSRDICQRGTSLTIQCQVDSQVTMMFWYRQQPGQSLTLIATANQGSEATYESGFVIDKFPISRPNLTFSTLTVSNMSPEDSSIYLCSVATGSANQPQHFGDGTRLSIL.

Ten or more counts support this clonotype. The chain carries TRBV12-3 or TRBV12-4 and TRBJ1-1, with D hard to call. The CDR3 is made up of 14 amino acids. V was trimmed by 1 base and J by 0 bases, leaving 6 bases between them. The CDR3: CASSLGGMNTEAFF. The CDR3 DNA follows: TGTGCCAGCAGTTTAGGAGGGATGAACACTGAAGCTTTCTTT.

This clonotype showed up many times. V gene TRBV15 combines with J gene TRBJ2-5; TRBD1 might be the D (6 bases). Trimming removed 10 bases at V and 6 bases at J, with 18 bases between. This CDR3 contains 13 residues. The V gene's germline CDR1 is LNHNV and CDR2 YYDKDF (reference sequence). The CDR3 spells CAIGTGSRKTQYF. The CDR3 DNA follows: TGTGCCATAGGAACAGGGTCTAGAAAGACCCAGTACTTC.

The rearrangement links TRBV5-5 to TRBJ2-7, with 7 bases aligning to TRBD1. The J call may be faulty, since TRBJ2-1 better matches the DNA end. Germline V CDR1 and CDR2: SGHKS, YYEKEE (reference sequence). The CDR3 runs 15 residues. The CDR3 reads CASSLYRGLSYEQFF. The CDR3 nucleotides read TGTGCCAGCAGCCTATACAGGGGCCTATCCTACGAGCAGTTCTTC.

This clonotype was recorded at least ten times. The genes are TRBV20-1 and TRBJ2-1; TRBD2 is a possible D gene (5 bases). Looked up from germline, CDR1 is DFQATT and CDR2 is SNEGSKA (reference sequence). CDR3 length: 14 residues. V gave up 0 bases and J gave up 5 bases, with 11 bases separating them. The CDR3 protein is CSARDASRNNEQFF. The CDR3 bases are TGCAGTGCTAGAGATGCTAGCCGAAACAATGAGCAGTTCTTC.

CDR3 bases: TGTGCCAGCAGTGGAGGACTAGCGGGCCCGATCCAAGAGACCCAGTACTTC. Amino acid sequence: CASSGGLAGPIQETQYF. The chain combines TRBV12-3 or TRBV12-4 with TRBJ2-5, with TRBD2 matching over 11 bases. The CDR3 is made up of 17 amino acids. V was pared by 5 bases and J by 1 base, with 9 bases of the junction left unmatched.

This clonotype showed up just once. The V and J genes are TRBV20-1 and TRBJ2-4, with no clear D. V shed 1 base and J shed 5 bases, with 6 bases lying between them. The CDR3 is 12 amino acids. Germline V lookup: CDR1 DFQATT, CDR2 SNEGSKA (reference sequence). The CDR3 DNA reads as TGCAGTGCTAGAGTAGACCAAAACATTCAGTACTTC. Translated, it gives CSARVDQNIQYF.

This clonotype was recorded a few times. The DNA of the CDR3 is TGCAGCGTGAGGACTGGGTGGGAGGAGACCCAGTACTTC. Translating gives CSVRTGWEETQYF. The rearrangement joins TRBV29-1 to TRBJ2-5; TRBD2 might be the D (5 bases). V was pared by 6 bases and J by 5 bases, with 16 bases between. This CDR3 comprises 13 residues. The germline V gene encodes CDR1 SQVTM and CDR2 ANQGSEA.

This clonotype has only a few counts. The chain couples TRBV20-1 to TRBJ2-1, with no clear D. Germline CDR1 reads DFQATT; CDR2 reads SNEGSKA (reference sequence). The length of the CDR3 is 11 residues. The DNA for the CDR3 is TGCTCAGTGATTTTGAGCAATGAGCAGTTCTTC. Its translation is CSVILSNEQFF.

This clonotype was observed many times. The V and J genes are TRBV20-1 and TRBJ1-2; no clear D. The germline V gene encodes CDR1 DFQATT and CDR2 SNEGSKA (reference sequence). The CDR3 is made up of 13 amino acids. V was trimmed by 6 bases and J by 2 bases, leaving 13 bases between them. CDR3 DNA: TGCAGTGCCGTGGACCCACTCAACTATGGCTACACCTTC. It specifies CSAVDPLNYGYTF.